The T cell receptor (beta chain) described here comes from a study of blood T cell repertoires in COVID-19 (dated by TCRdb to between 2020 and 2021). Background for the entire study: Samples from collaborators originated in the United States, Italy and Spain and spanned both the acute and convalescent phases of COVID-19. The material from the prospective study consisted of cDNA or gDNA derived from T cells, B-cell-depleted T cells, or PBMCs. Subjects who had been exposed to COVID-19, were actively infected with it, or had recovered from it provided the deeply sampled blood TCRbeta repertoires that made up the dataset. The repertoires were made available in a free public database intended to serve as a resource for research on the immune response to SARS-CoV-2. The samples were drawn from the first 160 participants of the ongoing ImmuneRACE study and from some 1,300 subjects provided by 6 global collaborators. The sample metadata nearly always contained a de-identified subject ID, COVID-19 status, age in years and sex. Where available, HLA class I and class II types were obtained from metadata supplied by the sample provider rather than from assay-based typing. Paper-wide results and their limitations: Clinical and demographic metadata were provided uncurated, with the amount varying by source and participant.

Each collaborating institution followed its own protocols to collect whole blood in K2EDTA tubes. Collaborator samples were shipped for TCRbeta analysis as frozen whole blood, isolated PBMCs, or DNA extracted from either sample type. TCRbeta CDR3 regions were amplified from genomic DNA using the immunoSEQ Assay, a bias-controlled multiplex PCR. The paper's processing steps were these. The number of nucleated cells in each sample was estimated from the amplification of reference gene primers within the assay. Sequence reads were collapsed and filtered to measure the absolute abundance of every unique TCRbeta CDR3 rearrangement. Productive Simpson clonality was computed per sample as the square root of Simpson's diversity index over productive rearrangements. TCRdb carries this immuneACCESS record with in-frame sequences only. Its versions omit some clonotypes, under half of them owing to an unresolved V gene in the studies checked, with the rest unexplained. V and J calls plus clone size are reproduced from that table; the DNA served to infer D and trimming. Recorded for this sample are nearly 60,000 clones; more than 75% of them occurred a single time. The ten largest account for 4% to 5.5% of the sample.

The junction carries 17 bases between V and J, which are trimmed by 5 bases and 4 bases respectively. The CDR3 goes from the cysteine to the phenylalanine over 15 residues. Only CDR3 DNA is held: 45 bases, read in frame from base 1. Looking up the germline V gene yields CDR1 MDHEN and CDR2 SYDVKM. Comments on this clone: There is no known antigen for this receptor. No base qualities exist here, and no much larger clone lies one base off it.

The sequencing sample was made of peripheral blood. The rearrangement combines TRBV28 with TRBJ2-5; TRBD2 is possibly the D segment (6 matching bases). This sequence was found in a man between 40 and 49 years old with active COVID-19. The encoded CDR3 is CASSGKEGWGETQYF. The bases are TGTGCCAGCAGTGGGAAGGAGGGTTGGGGAGAGACCCAGTACTTC.